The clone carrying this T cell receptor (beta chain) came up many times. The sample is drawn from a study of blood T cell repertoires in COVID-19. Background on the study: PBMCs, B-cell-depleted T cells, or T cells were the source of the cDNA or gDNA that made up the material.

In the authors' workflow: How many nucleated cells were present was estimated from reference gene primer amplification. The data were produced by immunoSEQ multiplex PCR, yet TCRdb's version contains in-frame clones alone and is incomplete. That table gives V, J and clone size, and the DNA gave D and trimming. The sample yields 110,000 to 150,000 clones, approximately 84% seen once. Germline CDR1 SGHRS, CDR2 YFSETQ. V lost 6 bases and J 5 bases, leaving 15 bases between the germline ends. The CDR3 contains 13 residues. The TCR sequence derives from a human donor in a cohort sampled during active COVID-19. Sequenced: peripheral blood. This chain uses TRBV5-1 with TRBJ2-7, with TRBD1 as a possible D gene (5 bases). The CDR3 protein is CASKIPGQDEQYF. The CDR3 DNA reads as TGCGCCAGCAAGATCCCAGGGCAGGACGAGCAGTACTTC.